The rows below give T cell receptor beta chains drawn from one sample of a study of blood T cell repertoires in COVID-19. Data came from immunoSEQ multiplex PCR; TCRdb stores just in-frame clones and leaves some out. In the table there are approximately 500,000 clones, roughly 89% of which are singletons. Specimen: peripheral blood. These receptors all come from a man younger than 35 with COVID-19, enrolled during active disease. CDR3s include the opening cysteine and the closing phenylalanine or tryptophan. Each record gives: V gene, J gene, D gene, CDR3 length, clone size, CDR3 protein, CDR3 DNA. The D gene is left open where the match is weak. Some rows have no size entry. The others give once, few or many, or a class for an expanded clone.

>TRBV11-2|TRBJ2-5|TRBD2|16|.
CASSPGTSGISETQYF
TGTGCCAGCAGCCCCGGGACTAGCGGGATCTCAGAGACCCAGTACTTC
>TRBV5-8|TRBJ2-5|TRBD1|16|.
CASSLGQGGFMETQYF
TGTGCCAGCAGCTTAGGACAGGGAGGCTTTATGGAGACCCAGTACTTC
>TRBV29-1|TRBJ2-7|.|11|.
CSVTEAYEQYF
TGCAGCGTCACAGAAGCCTACGAGCAGTACTTC
>TRBV19|TRBJ2-6|.|16|.
CASSPSRRSGANVLTF
TGTGCCAGTTCGCCGAGTAGGAGGTCAGGGGCCAACGTCCTGACTTTC
>TRBV28|TRBJ2-7|TRBD1|16|.
CASSLWGQVFGYEQYF
TGTGCCAGCAGTTTATGGGGACAGGTATTCGGCTACGAGCAGTACTTC
>TRBV15|TRBJ2-1|TRBD2|16|.
CATSRDLAGGEDEQFF
TGTGCCACCAGCAGAGATCTAGCGGGAGGGGAGGATGAGCAGTTCTTC
>TRBV6-6|TRBJ1-6|.|16|.
CASREMAGLMDSPLHF
TGTGCCAGCCGCGAGATGGCAGGCCTTATGGATTCACCCCTCCACTTT
>TRBV21-1|TRBJ1-1|.|15|.
CASSSTRDRAKEAFF
TGTGCCAGCAGCTCGACCCGGGACAGGGCAAAGGAAGCTTTCTTT
>TRBV5-1|TRBJ1-6|.|13|once
CASSLAPDSPLHF
TGCGCCAGCAGCTTGGCCCCGGATTCACCCCTCCACTTT
>TRBV18|TRBJ2-3|TRBD2|16|.
CASSPLAGGSTDTQYF
TGTGCCAGCTCACCACTAGCGGGGGGGAGCACAGATACGCAGTATTTT
>TRBV19|TRBJ1-6|.|14|.
CASSQPGDNSPLHF
TGTGCCAGTAGTCAACCGGGGGATAATTCACCCCTCCACTTT
>TRBV19|TRBJ2-3|TRBD1|14|.
CASSTDRGTDTQYF
TGTGCCAGTAGTACGGACAGGGGCACAGATACGCAGTATTTT
>TRBV29-1|TRBJ1-2|.|13|once
CSVVRGDGYGYTF
TGCAGCGTTGTCAGGGGAGACGGCTATGGCTACACCTTC
>TRBV7-6|TRBJ2-3|.|15|.
CASSSSGLAGDTQYF
TGTGCCAGCAGCTCTTCGGGACTCGCGGGAGATACGCAGTATTTT
>TRBV6-5|TRBJ2-2|TRBD1|15|.
CASRRQGANTGELFF
TGTGCCAGCAGGCGACAGGGGGCCAACACCGGGGAGCTGTTTTTT
>TRBV7-9|TRBJ1-6|.|18|.
CASSLAVLGGRAASPLHF
TGTGCCAGCAGCTTAGCCGTTCTCGGGGGGCGAGCGGCTTCACCCCTCCACTTT
>TRBV24-1|TRBJ1-4|.|15|.
CATSDPERGGEKLFF
TGTGCCACCAGTGATCCGGAGAGGGGAGGTGAAAAACTGTTTTTT
>TRBV6-5|TRBJ1-5|.|14|few
CASSYGQVDQPQHF
TGTGCCAGCAGTTACGGTCAGGTTGACCAGCCCCAGCATTTT
>TRBV2|TRBJ2-1|.|12|once
CASRTTGYEQFF
TGTGCCAGCAGAACCACAGGTTATGAGCAGTTCTTC
>TRBV24-1|TRBJ2-3|TRBD2|20|.
CATSDLPLRTSGLEVDTQYF
TGTGCCACCAGTGATTTGCCTCTGCGGACTAGCGGCTTGGAGGTGGATACGCAGTATTTT
>TRBV3-1/TRBV3-2|TRBJ2-3|TRBD2|16|.
CASSQAGGGGTDTQYF
TGTGCCAGCAGCCAAGCTGGGGGGGGAGGCACAGATACGCAGTATTTT
>TRBV21-1|TRBJ2-2|.|21|.
CASSKAIESRDRGPNTGELFF
TGTGCCAGCAGCAAAGCCATCGAATCCCGGGACAGGGGACCCAACACCGGGGAGCTGTTTTTT
>TRBV6-5|TRBJ1-1|TRBD1|14|.
CASIQGGMNTEAFF
TGTGCCAGCATCCAGGGGGGCATGAACACTGAAGCTTTCTTT
>TRBV12-5|TRBJ1-2|.|17|.
CASGYQAGALGRYGYTF
TGTGCTAGTGGATACCAGGCAGGGGCGCTTGGAAGGTATGGCTACACCTTC
>TRBV19|TRBJ2-1|TRBD2|16|.
CASSTVAGGRYNEQFF
TGTGCCAGTAGTACCGTAGCGGGAGGGAGGTACAATGAGCAGTTCTTC
>TRBV7-9|TRBJ2-1|.|13|.
CASSLGRLNEQFF
TGTGCCAGCAGCTTAGGGAGACTGAATGAGCAGTTCTTC
>TRBV7-8|TRBJ1-4|TRBD1|15|.
CASSYAGTDNEKLFF
TGTGCCAGCAGCTACGCTGGGACAGATAATGAAAAACTGTTTTTT
>TRBV7-3|TRBJ2-1|TRBD2|16|.
CASQGWLAGGYNEQFF
TGTGCCAGCCAGGGATGGCTAGCGGGTGGTTACAATGAGCAGTTCTTC
>TRBV21-1|TRBJ1-2|.|14|.
CASSPPKRYYGYTF
TGTGCCAGCAGCCCCCCAAAGAGATACTATGGCTACACCTTC
>TRBV9|TRBJ2-3|TRBD2|16|.
CASSVASGRPLGTQYF
TGTGCCAGCAGCGTAGCTAGCGGGAGGCCGCTCGGGACGCAGTATTTT
>TRBV5-5|TRBJ2-7|TRBD2|15|.
CASSLRSGALYEQYF
TGTGCCAGCAGCTTACGCAGCGGGGCCCTTTACGAGCAGTACTTC
>TRBV3-1/TRBV3-2|TRBJ1-1|TRBD1|15|once
CASSYTGARGTEAFF
TGTGCCAGCAGCTATACAGGGGCGCGGGGCACTGAAGCTTTCTTT